These 11 T cell receptor beta chains came from one sample sequenced in a study of neurological immune-mediated disorders. TCRdb itself ran the 5' RACE reads through MiXCR, one entry per CDR3 protein. The table includes tens of thousands of distinct CDR3 sequences, 10% to 12% detected once. Sequencing was performed on PBMCs. The receptors were gathered from a man aged 55-75 years in good health.

This clonotype was seen many times. In DNA form, the CDR3 reads TGCAGTGCTAGAGGTCCAACCGGGACAGTGAGCAATCAGCCCCAGCATTTT. It codes for CSARGPTGTVSNQPQHF. The chain combines TRBV20-1 with TRBJ1-5, with 7 bases aligning to TRBD1. The CDR3 spans 17 residues. The germline V gene has CDR1 DFQATT and CDR2 SNEGSKA (reference sequence). V trimming: 1 base; J trimming: 1 base; junction bases outside the gene matches: 10.

This clonotype occurred many times. This chain links TRBV29-1 with TRBJ2-2, with D possibly being TRBD2 (5 bases). Germline-derived CDR1 and CDR2 are SQVTM and ANQGSEA. Trimming took off 2 bases at V and 4 bases at J, with 11 bases between the two ends. The CDR3 sequence is 14 residues long. CDR3 sequence: CSVEFGVGTGELFF. The CDR3 DNA reads TGCAGCGTTGAATTCGGGGTAGGCACCGGGGAGCTGTTTTTT.

The table lists this clonotype with many counts. This sequence joins TRBV7-2 and TRBJ1-4; possible D gene TRBD1, 5 bases. The ends were cut back, 2 bases at V and 7 bases at J, with 14 bases in the middle. The germline V gene encodes CDR1 SGHTA and CDR2 FQGNSA. The CDR3 length is 15 residues. The CDR3 here is CASSLSGFRSEKLFF. The CDR3 nucleotides are TGTGCCAGCAGCTTATCAGGGTTTAGATCTGAAAAACTGTTTTTT.

Many counts were recorded for this clonotype. V and J are TRBV7-2 and TRBJ1-1, with D perhaps matching TRBD1 (6 bases). V lost 4 bases, J lost 5 bases, and 14 bases lay in between. The CDR3 extends over 14 amino acids. Germline V gene lookup returns CDR1 SGHTA and CDR2 FQGNSA. Here the CDR3 reads CASSSQGGATEAFF. CDR3 in DNA: TGTGCCAGCAGCTCACAGGGTGGGGCGACTGAAGCTTTCTTT.

Many counts were recorded for this clonotype. This rearrangement joins TRBV20-1 to TRBJ2-7, with 7 bases that match TRBD2. Per the germline V gene, CDR1 is DFQATT and CDR2 is SNEGSKA (reference sequence). The V and J ends lost 0 bases and 3 bases, in that order; junction bases with no gene match: 14. The CDR3 consists of 17 residues. This CDR3 is CSARDIRPGGRDYEQYF. In DNA form, the CDR3 reads TGCAGTGCTAGAGATATCAGACCGGGGGGAAGGGACTACGAGCAGTACTTC.

This clonotype was seen ten or more times. The chain is built from TRBV9 and TRBJ2-3; the D is unclear. V was clipped by 1 base and J by 0 bases, with 6 bases between them. CDR1 and CDR2 from the germline V gene are SGDLS and YYNGEE. The CDR3 length is 14 residues. The CDR3 protein is CASSVRQSTDTQYF. The CDR3 DNA follows: TGTGCCAGCAGCGTAAGACAAAGCACAGATACGCAGTATTTT.

Many counts were recorded for this clonotype. The chain is built from TRBV5-1 and TRBJ2-3, with D possibly being TRBD1 (6 bases). CDR3 length: 16 amino acids. Per the germline V gene, CDR1 is SGHRS and CDR2 is YFSETQ. V lost 0 bases and J 5 bases, leaving 16 bases between the germline ends. The CDR3 DNA reads as TGCGCCAGCAGCTTGGGCGGTCCAGGGGAGAAAGATACGCAGTATTTT. This sequence encodes CASSLGGPGEKDTQYF.

This clonotype was detected ten times or more. CDR3 bases: TGTGCCAGCACTTCCCGGACCTCGGGAAATTCACCCCTCCACTTT. Its protein product is CASTSRTSGNSPLHF. J is TRBJ1-6 and V is TRBV27; D not certain. CDR1 and CDR2 (germline): MNHEY, SMNVEV (reference sequence). This CDR3 is built from 15 residues. Trimming removed 7 bases at V and 7 bases at J, with 17 bases between.

This clonotype has at least ten counts. This rearrangement joins TRBV7-2 to TRBJ2-3; 7 bases line up with TRBD1. Germline V lookup: CDR1 SGHTA, CDR2 FQGNSA. CDR3 length equals 14 residues. Trimming removed 5 bases from V and 1 base from J; junction bases left unmatched: 3. The CDR3 reads CASSRTGGTDTQYF. The CDR3, as DNA: TGTGCCAGCAGCCGTACAGGGGGCACAGATACGCAGTATTTT.

The chain employs TRBV19 and TRBJ1-2; a weak D match, TRBD1 (6 bases). The CDR3 runs to 14 residues. Trimming left V 5 bases short and J 4 bases short, with 14 bases between. The germline CDR1 and CDR2 sequences are LNHDA and SQIVND (reference sequence). For the CDR3, the DNA is TGTGCCAGTAGTGCCCGGACAGATGGCTATGGCTACACCTTC. Its protein product is CASSARTDGYGYTF.

V gene TRBV5-5 combines with J gene TRBJ2-1; perhaps D is TRBD1 or TRBD2 (5 bases each). The germline V gene encodes CDR1 SGHKS and CDR2 YYEKEE (reference sequence). CDR3 length: 16 residues. Trimming cost V 0 bases and J 0 bases, with 10 bases left between them. The CDR3 region is CASSLEGRSSYNEQFF. The DNA for the CDR3 is TGTGCCAGCAGCTTGGAGGGACGGAGCTCCTACAATGAGCAGTTCTTC.